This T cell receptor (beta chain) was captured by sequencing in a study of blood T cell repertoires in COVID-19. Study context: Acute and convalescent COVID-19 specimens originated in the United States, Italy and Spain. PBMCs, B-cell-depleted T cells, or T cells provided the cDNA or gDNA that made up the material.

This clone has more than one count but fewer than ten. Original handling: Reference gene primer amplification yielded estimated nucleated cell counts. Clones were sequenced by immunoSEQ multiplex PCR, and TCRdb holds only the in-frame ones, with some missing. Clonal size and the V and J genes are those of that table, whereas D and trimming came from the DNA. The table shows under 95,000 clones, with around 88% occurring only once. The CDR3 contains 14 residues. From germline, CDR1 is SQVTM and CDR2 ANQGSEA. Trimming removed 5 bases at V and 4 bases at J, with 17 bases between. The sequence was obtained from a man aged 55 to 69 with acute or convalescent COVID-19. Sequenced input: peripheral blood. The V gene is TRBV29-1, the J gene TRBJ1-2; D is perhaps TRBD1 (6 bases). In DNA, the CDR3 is TGCAGCGTTCGGGAGGGGGGGGGCGCCTATGGCTACACCTTC. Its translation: CSVREGGGAYGYTF.